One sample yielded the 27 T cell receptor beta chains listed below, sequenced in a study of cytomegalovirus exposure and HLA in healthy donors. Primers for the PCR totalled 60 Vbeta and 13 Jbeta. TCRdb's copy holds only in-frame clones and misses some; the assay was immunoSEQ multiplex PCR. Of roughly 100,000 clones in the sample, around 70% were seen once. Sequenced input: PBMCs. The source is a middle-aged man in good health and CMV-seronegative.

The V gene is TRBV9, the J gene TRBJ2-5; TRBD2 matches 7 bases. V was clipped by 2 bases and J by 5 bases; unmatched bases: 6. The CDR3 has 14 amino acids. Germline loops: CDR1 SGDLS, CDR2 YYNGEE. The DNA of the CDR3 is TGTGCCAGCAGCGTTGGGGGGGTGTCGGAGACCCAGTACTTC. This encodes CASSVGGVSETQYF.

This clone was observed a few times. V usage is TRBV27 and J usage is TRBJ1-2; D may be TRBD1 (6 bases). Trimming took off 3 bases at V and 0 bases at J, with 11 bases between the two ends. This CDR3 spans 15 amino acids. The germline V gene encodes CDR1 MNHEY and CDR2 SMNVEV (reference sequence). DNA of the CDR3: TGTGCCAGCAGTTTGGGGGGGGCAACTAACTATGGCTACACCTTC. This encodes CASSLGGATNYGYTF.

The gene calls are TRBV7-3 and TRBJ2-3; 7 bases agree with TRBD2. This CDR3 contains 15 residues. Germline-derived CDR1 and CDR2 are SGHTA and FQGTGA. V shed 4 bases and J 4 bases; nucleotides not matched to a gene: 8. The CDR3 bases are TGTGCCAGCAGCTCGGGAGGCTGGGAATCAGATACGCAGTATTTT. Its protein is CASSSGGWESDTQYF. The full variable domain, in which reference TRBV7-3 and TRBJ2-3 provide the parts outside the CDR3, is GAGVSQTPSNKVTEKGKYVELRCDPISGHTALYWYRQSLGQGPEFLIYFQGTGAADDSGLPNDRFFAVRPEGSVSTLKIQRTERGDSAVYLCASSSGGWESDTQYFGPGTRLTVL.

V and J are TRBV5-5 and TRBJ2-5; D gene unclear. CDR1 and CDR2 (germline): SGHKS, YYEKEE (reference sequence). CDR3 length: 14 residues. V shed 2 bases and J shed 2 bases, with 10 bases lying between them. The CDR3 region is CASSFPASQETQYF. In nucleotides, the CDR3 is TGTGCCAGCAGCTTCCCAGCGAGTCAAGAGACCCAGTACTTC.

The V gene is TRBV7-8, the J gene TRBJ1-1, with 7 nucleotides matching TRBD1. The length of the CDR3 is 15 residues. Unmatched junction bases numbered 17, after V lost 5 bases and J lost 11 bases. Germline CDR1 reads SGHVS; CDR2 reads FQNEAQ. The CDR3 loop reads CASSQGGVLGMAAFF. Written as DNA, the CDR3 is TGTGCCAGCAGCCAGGGGGGCGTCTTGGGGATGGCGGCTTTCTTT.

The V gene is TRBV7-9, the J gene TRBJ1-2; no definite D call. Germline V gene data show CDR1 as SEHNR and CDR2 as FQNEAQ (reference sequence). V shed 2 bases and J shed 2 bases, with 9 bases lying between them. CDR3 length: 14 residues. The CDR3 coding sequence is TGTGCCAGCAGCTTAACGACGGAGAACTATGGCTACACCTTC. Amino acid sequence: CASSLTTENYGYTF.

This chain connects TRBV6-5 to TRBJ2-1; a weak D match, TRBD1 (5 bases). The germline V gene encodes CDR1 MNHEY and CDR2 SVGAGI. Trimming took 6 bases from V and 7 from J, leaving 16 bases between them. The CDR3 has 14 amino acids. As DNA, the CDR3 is TGTGCCAGCAGGTTGGGGCAGGGTGTTAATGAGCAGTTCTTC. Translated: CASRLGQGVNEQFF.

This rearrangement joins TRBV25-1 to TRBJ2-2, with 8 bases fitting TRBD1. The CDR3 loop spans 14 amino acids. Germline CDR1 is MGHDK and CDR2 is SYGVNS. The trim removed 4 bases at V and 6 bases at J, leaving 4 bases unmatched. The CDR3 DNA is TGTGCCAGCAGTGGACAGGGGCCTCCCGGGGAGCTGTTTTTT. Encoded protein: CASSGQGPPGELFF.

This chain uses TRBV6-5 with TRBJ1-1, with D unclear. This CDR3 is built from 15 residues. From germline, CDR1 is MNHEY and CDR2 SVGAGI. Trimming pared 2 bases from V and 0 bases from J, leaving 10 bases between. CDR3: CASSYEKAMNTEAFF. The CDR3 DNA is TGTGCCAGCAGTTACGAAAAAGCAATGAACACTGAAGCTTTCTTT.

The CDR3 region is CASSRENLNTEAFF. As DNA, the CDR3 is TGCGCCAGCAGCCGAGAGAATTTGAACACTGAAGCTTTCTTT. The chain is built from TRBV5-1 and TRBJ1-1; D ambiguous. The CDR3 consists of 14 residues. V lost 4 bases and J 0 bases, leaving 10 bases between the germline ends. Germline CDR1 and CDR2: SGHRS and YFSETQ.

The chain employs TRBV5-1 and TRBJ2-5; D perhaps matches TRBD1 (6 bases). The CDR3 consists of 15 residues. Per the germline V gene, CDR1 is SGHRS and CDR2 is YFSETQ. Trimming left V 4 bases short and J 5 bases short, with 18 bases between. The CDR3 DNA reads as TGCGCCAGCAGCGACACCGGGACATTTGACGAGACCCAGTACTTC. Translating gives CASSDTGTFDETQYF.

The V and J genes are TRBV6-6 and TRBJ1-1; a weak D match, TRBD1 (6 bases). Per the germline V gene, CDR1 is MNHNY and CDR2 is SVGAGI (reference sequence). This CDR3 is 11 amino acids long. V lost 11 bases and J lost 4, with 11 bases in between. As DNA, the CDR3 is TGTGCCGGTCAAGGGGGCACTGAAGCTTTCTTT. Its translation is CAGQGGTEAFF.

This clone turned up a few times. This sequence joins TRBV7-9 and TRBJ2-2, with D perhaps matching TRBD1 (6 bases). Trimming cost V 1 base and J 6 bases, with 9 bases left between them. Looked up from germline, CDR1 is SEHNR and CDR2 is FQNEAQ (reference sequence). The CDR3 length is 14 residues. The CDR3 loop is CASSLGAGAGELFF. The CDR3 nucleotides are TGTGCCAGCAGCTTAGGAGCAGGGGCCGGGGAGCTGTTTTTT.

This chain's CDR3 is CASSGGDRGNRHQNEKLFF. CDR3 bases: TGTGCCAGTAGTGGCGGGGACAGGGGGAACCGGCACCAAAATGAAAAACTGTTTTTT. The V and J genes are TRBV19 and TRBJ1-4; 11 bases are shared with TRBD1. This CDR3 comprises 19 residues. V lost 5 bases, J lost 5 bases, and 16 bases stayed unmatched. Germline loops: CDR1 LNHDA, CDR2 SQIVND (reference sequence).

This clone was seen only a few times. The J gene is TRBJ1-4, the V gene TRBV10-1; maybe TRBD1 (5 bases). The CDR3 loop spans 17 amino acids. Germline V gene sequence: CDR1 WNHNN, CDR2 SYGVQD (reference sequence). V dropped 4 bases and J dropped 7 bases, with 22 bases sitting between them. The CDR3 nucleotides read TGCGCCAGCAGTGTTTGGTACAGGCGGCGCCTTAGTGAAAAACTGTTTTTT. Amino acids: CASSVWYRRRLSEKLFF.

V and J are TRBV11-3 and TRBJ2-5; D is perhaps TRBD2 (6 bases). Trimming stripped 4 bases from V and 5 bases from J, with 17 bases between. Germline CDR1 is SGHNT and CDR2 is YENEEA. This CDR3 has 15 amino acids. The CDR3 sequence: CASSSTSSVGETQYF. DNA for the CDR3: TGTGCCAGCAGCTCCACCTCTAGCGTCGGGGAGACCCAGTACTTC.

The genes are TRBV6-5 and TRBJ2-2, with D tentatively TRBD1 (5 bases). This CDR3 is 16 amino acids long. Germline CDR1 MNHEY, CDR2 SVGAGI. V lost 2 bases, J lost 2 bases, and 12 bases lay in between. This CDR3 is CASSYRYRRNTGELFF. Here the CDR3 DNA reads TGTGCCAGCAGTTACCGTTACAGGAGAAACACCGGGGAGCTGTTTTTT.

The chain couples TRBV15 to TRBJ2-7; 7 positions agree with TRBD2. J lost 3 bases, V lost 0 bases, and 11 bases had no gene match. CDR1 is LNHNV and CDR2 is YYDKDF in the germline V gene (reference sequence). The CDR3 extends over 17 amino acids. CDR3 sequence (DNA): TGTGCCACCAGCAGAGATCGTAGTCTAGCGGACTACTACGAGCAGTACTTC. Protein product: CATSRDRSLADYYEQYF.

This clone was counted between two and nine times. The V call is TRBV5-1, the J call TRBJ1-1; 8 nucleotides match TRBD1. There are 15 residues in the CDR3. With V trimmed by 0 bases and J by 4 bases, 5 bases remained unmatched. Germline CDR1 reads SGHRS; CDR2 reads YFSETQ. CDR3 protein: CASSLVAGGFTEAFF. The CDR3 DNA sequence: TGCGCCAGCAGCTTGGTTGCAGGGGGCTTCACTGAAGCTTTCTTT.

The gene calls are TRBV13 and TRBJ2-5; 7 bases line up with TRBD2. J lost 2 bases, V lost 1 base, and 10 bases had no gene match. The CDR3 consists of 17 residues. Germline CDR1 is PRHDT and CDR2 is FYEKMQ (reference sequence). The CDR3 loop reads CASSLDAPLAEQETQYF. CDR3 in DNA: TGTGCCAGCAGCTTAGATGCCCCTCTAGCGGAGCAAGAGACCCAGTACTTC.

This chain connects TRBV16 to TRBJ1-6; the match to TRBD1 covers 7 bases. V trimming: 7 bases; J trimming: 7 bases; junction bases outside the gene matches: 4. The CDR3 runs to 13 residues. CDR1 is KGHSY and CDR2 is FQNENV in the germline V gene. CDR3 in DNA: TGTGCCAGCAAGACAGGGAGGAATTCACCCCTCCACTTT. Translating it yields CASKTGRNSPLHF.

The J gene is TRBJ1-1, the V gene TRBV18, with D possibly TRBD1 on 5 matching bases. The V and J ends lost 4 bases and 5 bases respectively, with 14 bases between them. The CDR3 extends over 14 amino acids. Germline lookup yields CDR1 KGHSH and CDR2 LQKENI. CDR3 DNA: TGTGCCAGCTCACGGATGGGCGGGGGGACTGAAGCTTTCTTT. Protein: CASSRMGGGTEAFF.

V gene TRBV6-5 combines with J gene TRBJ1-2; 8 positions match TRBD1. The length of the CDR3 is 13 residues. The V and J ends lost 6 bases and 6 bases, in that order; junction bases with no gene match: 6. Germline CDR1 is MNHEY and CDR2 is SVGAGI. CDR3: CASRLQGVDGYTF. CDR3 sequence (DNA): TGTGCCAGCAGATTACAGGGGGTCGATGGCTACACCTTC.

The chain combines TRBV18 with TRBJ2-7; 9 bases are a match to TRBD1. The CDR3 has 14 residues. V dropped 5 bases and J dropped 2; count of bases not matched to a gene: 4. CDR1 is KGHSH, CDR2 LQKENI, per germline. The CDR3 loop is CASSGGQGPYEQYF. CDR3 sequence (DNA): TGTGCCAGCTCAGGAGGACAGGGGCCCTACGAGCAGTACTTC.

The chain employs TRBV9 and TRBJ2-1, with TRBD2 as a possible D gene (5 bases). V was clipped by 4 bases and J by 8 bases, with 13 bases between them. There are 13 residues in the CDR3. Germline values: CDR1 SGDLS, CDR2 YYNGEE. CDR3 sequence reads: CASSRGSRDEQFF. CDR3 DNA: TGTGCCAGCAGCCGGGGATCTCGGGATGAGCAGTTCTTC.

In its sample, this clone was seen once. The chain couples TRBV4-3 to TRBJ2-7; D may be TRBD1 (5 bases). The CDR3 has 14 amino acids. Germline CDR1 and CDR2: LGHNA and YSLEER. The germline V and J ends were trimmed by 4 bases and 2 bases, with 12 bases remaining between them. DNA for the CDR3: TGCGCCAGCAGCCGGACACAAGATGCCTACGAGCAGTACTTC. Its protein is CASSRTQDAYEQYF.

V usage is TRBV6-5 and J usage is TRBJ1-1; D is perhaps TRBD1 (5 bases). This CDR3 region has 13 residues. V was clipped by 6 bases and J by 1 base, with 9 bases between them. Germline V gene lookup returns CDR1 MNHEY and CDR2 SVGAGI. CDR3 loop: CASREGQNTEAFF. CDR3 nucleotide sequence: TGTGCCAGCAGGGAGGGGCAGAACACTGAAGCTTTCTTT.